This TCR beta chain was sequenced during a study of blood T cell repertoires in COVID-19 (TCRdb year 2020). With regard to the full study: Samples covering the acute and convalescent phases of COVID-19 were provided by collaborators in the United States, Italy and Spain. The prospective study material was composed of cDNA or gDNA derived from T cells, B-cell-depleted T cells, or PBMCs. A de-identified subject ID, COVID-19 status, age in years and sex were almost always included in the sample metadata. A freely available public database, intended as a resource for researchers studying the immune response to SARS-CoV-2, is where the repertoires were released. Samples came from the ongoing ImmuneRACE study (first 160 participants) plus 1,254 subjects from 6 global collaborators. HLA class I and class II types, where available, came from metadata supplied by the sample provider rather than from assay-based typing. Deeply sampled blood TCRbeta repertoires from subjects exposed to, actively infected with, or recovered from COVID-19 were included in the dataset. The paper as a whole reports these results and caveats: The quantity of clinical and demographic metadata differed by source and by participant and was supplied without curation.

The immunoSEQ Assay, a bias-controlled multiplex PCR, was used to amplify TCRbeta CDR3 regions from genomic DNA. As for how the authors treated the data: Nucleated cell counts per sample were estimated from amplification of reference gene primers within the assay. Sequence reads were collapsed and filtered to measure the absolute abundance of every unique TCRbeta CDR3 rearrangement. For each sample, productive Simpson clonality was calculated as the square root of Simpson's diversity index across productive rearrangements. Sourced from immuneACCESS, this table was stored by TCRdb with only in-frame sequences that have V and J called. A share of the clones is absent; for the studies checked, an unresolved V gene accounts for under half, and the remainder has no known explanation. From that table come the V and J calls and clone size; the DNA was used to work out D and trimming. In this sample the table shows some 300,000 clones, 75% to 90% of which occur a single time. The ten largest clones represent roughly 14% of the sample.

As for this clone: Its antigen is still unknown. The input lacks base qualities; no much larger clone sits a single base away.

CDR1 and CDR2, looked up from the germline V gene (reference sequence), are GTSNPN and SVGIG. The germline V and J ends show losses of 3 bases and 7 bases respectively, and no gene match explains 10 bases of the junction. Reading from cysteine to phenylalanine, the CDR3 counts 14 amino acids. Only the CDR3 DNA is retained, 42 bases long and in frame from the first base. One collaborating source in Seattle enrolled patients during active infection and followed them longitudinally through the course of disease. Each collaborating institution followed its own protocols to collect whole blood in K2EDTA tubes. For TCRbeta analysis, collaborators shipped samples as frozen whole blood, isolated PBMCs, or DNA extracted from either of those sample types.

This sequence originates from an older woman with COVID-19, enrolled during active disease. The chain couples TRBV30 to TRBJ1-2; the central 8 bases match TRBD1. Sequenced sample: peripheral blood. For the CDR3, the sequence is CAWSTRDRGFGYTF. The nucleotide sequence is TGTGCCTGGAGCACTCGAGACAGGGGCTTTGGCTACACCTTC.